Below are 32 T cell receptor beta chains sequenced from a single sample in a study of molecular identifiers for immune sequencing clone quantification. TCRdb recomputed calls from the PCR reads with MiXCR, one row per CDR3 protein. The sample includes some 96,000 distinct CDR3 sequences, 20% to 25% of them seen just once. Input material: naive CD8+ T cells from blood, with Jurkat cell RNA spiked in. The subset here: FACS-sorted CD8+CD4-CCR7+CD45RA+ naive T cells. The receptors stem from a human donor in good health. Some libraries in this study had Jurkat cell RNA spiked in.

The chain combines TRBV5-1 with TRBJ2-7, with TRBD1 identical over 10 bases. V was pared by 4 bases and J by 2 bases, with 3 bases of the junction left unmatched. The length of the CDR3 is 14 residues. Per germline, CDR1 SGHRS and CDR2 YFSETQ. The CDR3 DNA reads TGCGCCAGCAGCGGGACAGGGGTCACCTACGAGCAGTACTTC. Translating it yields CASSGTGVTYEQYF.

The table lists this clonotype with many counts. This chain uses TRBV27 with TRBJ1-5; TRBD1 might be the D (5 bases). V shed 2 bases and J shed 1 base, with 6 bases lying between them. CDR1 is MNHEY and CDR2 is SMNVEV in the germline V gene (reference sequence). The CDR3 sequence is 14 residues long. The CDR3 here is CASSLQGSNQPQHF. The CDR3, as DNA: TGTGCCAGCAGTTTACAGGGAAGCAATCAGCCCCAGCATTTT.

The table lists this clonotype with many counts. The rearrangement joins TRBV24-1 to TRBJ2-7; D is undetermined. Per the germline V gene, CDR1 is KGHDR and CDR2 is SFDVKD. The CDR3 covers 13 residues. V lost 4 bases and J lost 3, with 9 bases in between. The CDR3: CATSDQLSYEQYF. The CDR3 bases are TGTGCCACCAGTGACCAACTAAGCTACGAGCAGTACTTC.

The rearrangement uses TRBV6-2 or TRBV6-3 and TRBJ1-4; D not resolved. The germline V gene encodes CDR1 MNHEY and CDR2 SVGEGT. V was trimmed by 2 bases and J by 8 bases, leaving 18 bases between them. CDR3 length: 16 amino acids. The CDR3 protein is CASSYPGGPTREKLFF. For the CDR3, the DNA is TGTGCCAGCAGTTACCCCGGTGGGCCAACGAGGGAAAAACTGTTTTTT.

This clonotype was picked up many times. V and J are TRBV7-2 and TRBJ1-1, with 7 bases lining up with TRBD1. Germline V lookup: CDR1 SGHTA, CDR2 FQGNSA. The CDR3 totals 15 residues. V lost 4 bases and J lost 10; bases outside the gene matches: 15. CDR3 in DNA: TGTGCCAGCAGCTCATGGACAGGCGAAAAGGTCGGAGCTTTCTTT. Its protein is CASSSWTGEKVGAFF.

This clonotype has ten or more counts. V gene TRBV7-9 combines with J gene TRBJ2-7; D remains ambiguous. Trimming removed 1 base at V and 3 bases at J, with 7 bases between. The length of the CDR3 is 13 residues. Germline CDR1 SEHNR, CDR2 FQNEAQ (reference sequence). The DNA for the CDR3 is TGTGCCAGCAGCTTAGGCCGAGACTACGAGCAGTACTTC. Residues: CASSLGRDYEQYF.

Turning to this clonotype: A much larger clone is a single base away; this may be a read error. The chain couples TRBV28 to TRBJ2-3; D may match TRBD1 or TRBD2 (5 bases each). From germline, CDR1 is MDHEN and CDR2 SYDVKM. The CDR3 runs 15 residues. CDR3 coding DNA: TGTGCCAGCAGTTTATGGCTAGCTAGCACAGGTACGCAGTATTTT. Translated, it gives CASSLWLASTGTQYF.

This clonotype was found many times. The CDR3: CSARFAGGETDTQYF. The DNA of the CDR3 is TGCAGTGCTAGATTTGCGGGAGGGGAAACAGATACGCAGTATTTT. The J gene is TRBJ2-3, the V gene TRBV20-1, with 9 bases identical to TRBD2. J lost 3 bases, V lost 2 bases, and 6 bases had no gene match. Germline CDR1 DFQATT, CDR2 SNEGSKA (reference sequence). This CDR3 has 15 residues.

Points on this clonotype: This sequence may be a read error, since a much larger clone differs from it by one base. The chain recombines TRBV7-9 with TRBJ2-1; D call uncertain. The CDR3 covers 11 residues. Germline V gives CDR1 SEHNR, CDR2 FQNEAQ (reference sequence). V lost 1 base and J 10 bases, leaving 5 bases between the germline ends. CDR3 DNA: TGTGCCAGCAGCTTAGTGGCAGAGCAGTTCTTC. Amino acids: CASSLVAEQFF.

Of note for this clonotype: The junction departs from the called germline gene at one end, perhaps through a read error. J is TRBJ2-3 and V is TRBV7-6; D gene uncertain. Germline CDR1 reads SGHVS; CDR2 reads FNYEAQ. This CDR3 has 12 amino acids. The CDR3 loop reads CASSLSTETQYF. The CDR3 coding sequence is TGTGCCAGCAGCTTGTCTACAGAAACGCAGTATTTT.

Notes on this clonotype: A clone one base away is much larger, so this may be a read error. The V and J genes are TRBV30 and TRBJ1-6; D unresolved. CDR1 is GTSNPN and CDR2 is SVGIG in the germline V gene (reference sequence). The CDR3 extends over 12 amino acids. The CDR3 loop reads CAWSLGPPPLRF. The CDR3 DNA reads as TGTGCCTGGAGTCTAGGTCCACCACCCCTCCGCTTT.

Notes on this clonotype: This may come from a read error, since a much larger clone is one base off. CDR3 bases: TGTGCCAGCAGCAGGACAGCGTCCTACAATGAGCAGTTCTTC. It is translated as CASSRTASYNEQFF. This chain joins TRBV5-6 and TRBJ2-1; tentatively, D is TRBD1 (6 bases). This CDR3 comprises 14 residues. The V gene's germline CDR1 is SGHDT and CDR2 YYEEEE. Trimming stripped 4 bases from V and 1 base from J, with 9 bases between.

As for this clonotype: A read error may explain this, as a much larger clone is one base away. The V gene is TRBV28, the J gene TRBJ2-7; unclear D gene. Looked up from germline, CDR1 is MDHEN and CDR2 is SYDVKM. V was trimmed by 7 bases and J by 5 bases, leaving 15 bases between them. The CDR3 has 13 residues. DNA of the CDR3: TGTGCCAGCAAGCCTACAGAGGCAGACGAGCAGTACTTC. It codes for CASKPTEADEQYF.

The chain carries TRBV2 and TRBJ2-2; 8 bases line up with TRBD2. The V and J ends lost 6 bases and 0 bases, in that order; junction bases with no gene match: 12. Germline assignment: CDR1 SNHLY and CDR2 FYNNEI. CDR3 size: 18 residues. For the CDR3, the DNA is TGTGCCAGCAGCGATTGGCGACTAGCGTGGACGAACACCGGGGAGCTGTTTTTT. Translating gives CASSDWRLAWTNTGELFF.

Only one count was recorded for this clonotype. J is TRBJ1-2 and V is TRBV19; D perhaps matches TRBD1 (5 bases). This CDR3 comprises 12 residues. Between the trimmed V and J ends, which lost 5 bases and 7 bases, there was a span of 11 bases. The germline CDR1 and CDR2 sequences are LNHDA and SQIVND (reference sequence). This CDR3 is CASSAGLSGYTF. In DNA, the CDR3 is TGTGCCAGTAGTGCGGGACTGAGTGGCTACACCTTC.

Notes on this clonotype: As the CDR3 is not closed by the conserved phenylalanine or tryptophan, this likely results from a read error. The chain couples TRBV19 to TRBJ2-3; a possible D gene is TRBD1 (6 bases). This CDR3 has 18 amino acids. V lost 7 bases and J 1 base, leaving 24 bases between the germline ends. The V gene's germline CDR1 is LNHDA and CDR2 SQIVND (reference sequence). CDR3 amino acids: CASTSRGWRNDRTDTQYS. The CDR3 coding sequence is TGTGCCAGTACCTCCAGGGGATGGAGGAACGATCGCACAGATACGCAGTATTCT.

This clonotype showed up many times. J is TRBJ1-1 and V is TRBV5-5; D may be TRBD1 (5 bases). Germline loops: CDR1 SGHKS, CDR2 YYEKEE (reference sequence). Deletions cut 2 bases from V and 8 bases from J, with 13 bases between. The CDR3 extends over 13 amino acids. DNA of the CDR3: TGTGCCAGCAGCTTTTTTTCAGGGTCAGAAGCTTTCTTT. Its protein is CASSFFSGSEAFF.

This clonotype was observed at least ten times. The chain recombines TRBV27 with TRBJ1-1; TRBD1 agrees at 10 bases. Germline V gene lookup returns CDR1 MNHEY and CDR2 SMNVEV (reference sequence). The ends lost 5 bases at V and 8 bases at J; junction bases unmatched: 20. This CDR3 comprises 18 residues. CDR3 loop: CASSDSPPPDRGRGEAFF. The DNA for the CDR3 is TGTGCCAGCAGTGATAGTCCCCCACCGGACAGGGGGAGAGGGGAAGCTTTCTTT.

This clonotype was seen at least ten times. The chain employs TRBV7-9 and TRBJ2-3, with D perhaps matching TRBD2 (5 bases). CDR3 length: 15 residues. Germline CDR1 SEHNR, CDR2 FQNEAQ (reference sequence). V dropped 3 bases and J dropped 2 bases, with 12 bases sitting between them. CDR3 region: CASSLGLAVTDTQYF. The CDR3 DNA reads TGTGCCAGCAGCTTGGGCCTAGCAGTCACAGATACGCAGTATTTT.

This clonotype was picked up a small number of times. The chain uses TRBV27 and TRBJ2-3; possible D gene TRBD1, 6 bases. The CDR3 covers 15 residues. CDR1 is MNHEY and CDR2 is SMNVEV in the germline V gene (reference sequence). Trimming took 0 bases from V and 5 from J, leaving 12 bases between them. The CDR3 is CASSLSLGAIDTQYF. The CDR3 DNA reads as TGTGCCAGCAGTTTATCCCTGGGGGCCATAGATACGCAGTATTTT.

This clonotype was seen only a few times. This may arise from a read error, as a much more abundant clone is one base away. This CDR3 fails to terminate in the conserved phenylalanine or tryptophan, so it likely reflects a read error. V and J are TRBV9 and TRBJ1-5, with D uncertain. The CDR3 covers 14 residues. The V end lost 0 bases, the J end lost 7 bases, and 11 bases lay between the germline ends. In germline, CDR1 is SGDLS, CDR2 YYNGEE. The CDR3 is CASSVGADTQPQHS. CDR3 nucleotide sequence: TGTGCCAGCAGCGTAGGGGCAGACACCCAGCCCCAGCATTCT.

As to this clonotype: This may arise from a read error, as a much more abundant clone is one base away. The final CDR3 position lacks the conserved phenylalanine or tryptophan, pointing to a likely read error. The J gene is TRBJ2-1, the V gene TRBV20-1; 9 bases map to TRBD2. J lost 4 bases, V lost 3 bases, and 7 bases had no gene match. The CDR3 consists of 15 residues. The germline gives CDR1 DFQATT, CDR2 SNEGSKA (reference sequence). The CDR3 nucleotides are TGCAGTGCTAGTGTGCGGGAGGGGTTATACAATGAGCAGTTCCTC. Encoded protein: CSASVREGLYNEQFL.

Note on this clonotype: A much larger clonotype is one base distant, so this may be a read error. V gene TRBV29-1 combines with J gene TRBJ1-2; 12 bases line up with TRBD1. The CDR3 is made up of 15 amino acids. V gave up 5 bases and J gave up 3 bases; unmatched junction bases: 7. Germline V lookup: CDR1 SQVTM, CDR2 ANQGSEA. Written as DNA, the CDR3 is TGCAGCGTTAACGGGGGACAGGGGGCGGACTATGGCTACACCTTC. The encoded protein is CSVNGGQGADYGYTF.

In this sample, this clonotype turned up many times. This chain connects TRBV5-1 to TRBJ2-3; D tentatively reads TRBD1 or TRBD2 (7 bases each). Germline-derived CDR1 and CDR2 are SGHRS and YFSETQ. There are 20 residues in the CDR3. The ends were cut back, 1 base at V and 2 bases at J, with 26 bases in the middle. The chain's CDR3 is CASSLHGTAKTGRYTDTQYF. The CDR3 DNA sequence: TGCGCCAGCAGCTTGCACGGGACAGCAAAGACCGGGAGGTACACAGATACGCAGTATTTT.

In this sample, this clonotype turned up many times. The chain links TRBV12-3 or TRBV12-4 to TRBJ1-2; D might be TRBD1 (5 bases). Trimming removed 3 bases from V and 4 bases from J, with 30 bases in between. This CDR3 comprises 20 residues. The CDR3 DNA reads as TGTGCCAGCAGTTTCGGGGTTTTGGGTTTGATAGGGGAGGGCCTCTATGGCTACACCTTC. Amino acids: CASSFGVLGLIGEGLYGYTF.

This clonotype was counted at least ten times. The chain is built from TRBV27 and TRBJ1-6; D unresolved. Looked up from germline, CDR1 is MNHEY and CDR2 is SMNVEV (reference sequence). V lost 2 bases, J lost 13 bases, and 9 bases lay in between. The CDR3 is 12 amino acids. CDR3 DNA sequence: TGTGCCAGCAGTTTAAGGTCAGGTCCCCTCCACTTT. Amino acids: CASSLRSGPLHF.

Ten or more counts support this clonotype. The chain uses TRBV4-3 and TRBJ2-7; D tentatively fits TRBD1 or TRBD2 (5 bases each). Germline V gene data show CDR1 as LGHNA and CDR2 as YSLEER. The CDR3 contains 14 residues. Trimming removed 4 bases at V and 1 base at J, with 11 bases between. DNA for the CDR3: TGCGCCAGCAGCCGAGGGGTAGGATCCTACGAGCAGTACTTC. Translating it yields CASSRGVGSYEQYF.

About this clonotype itself: This may be a read error, as it is one base from a much larger clone. V usage is TRBV7-6 and J usage is TRBJ1-1, with no clear D. The CDR3 covers 16 residues. The V gene's germline CDR1 is SGHVS and CDR2 FNYEAQ. Trimming took off 4 bases at V and 1 base at J, with 16 bases between the two ends. CDR3 DNA sequence: TGTGCCAGCAGCTCAACGATAGGGCCGGAGAACACTGAAGCTTTCTTT. This codes for CASSSTIGPENTEAFF.

As concerns this clonotype: It may be a read error: a sequence one base away is much more abundant. The V gene is TRBV27, the J gene TRBJ2-3, with 8 nucleotides matching TRBD2. The V gene's germline CDR1 is MNHEY and CDR2 SMNVEV (reference sequence). This CDR3 region has 14 residues. For the CDR3, the DNA is TGTGCCGGCAGTTTTGGACTAGCTTCAGATACGCAGTATTTT. Its protein is CAGSFGLASDTQYF.

This clonotype occurred many times. J is TRBJ2-1 and V is TRBV7-9; the D gene is possibly TRBD2 (6 bases). The CDR3 extends over 14 amino acids. Per the germline V gene, CDR1 is SEHNR and CDR2 is FQNEAQ (reference sequence). Between the trimmed V and J ends, which lost 4 bases and 10 bases, there was a span of 17 bases. The CDR3 region has the DNA TGTGCCAGCAGCTCTTTGAGGGTAGCGGAGGAGCAGTTCTTC. This encodes CASSSLRVAEEQFF. Full variable domain (missing parts from reference TRBV7-9 and TRBJ2-1): DTGVSQNPRHKITKRGQNVTFRCDPISEHNRLYWYRQTLGQGPEFLTYFQNEAQLEKSRLLSDRFSAERPKGSFSTLEIQRTEQGDSAMYLCASSSLRVAEEQFFGPGTRLTVL.

A word on this clonotype: Possible read error: a much larger clone is one base away. This rearrangement joins TRBV4-1 to TRBJ2-5, with no clear D. Germline V gene data show CDR1 as MGHRA and CDR2 as YSYEKL. This CDR3 has 14 residues. CDR3 DNA sequence: TGCGCCAGCAGCCGCGACAACATCCAAGAGCCCCAGTACTTC. This encodes CASSRDNIQEPQYF.

For this clonotype: Since a much larger clone is just one base distant, this may be a read error. V gene TRBV20-1 combines with J gene TRBJ2-7; TRBD2 aligns across 12 bases. Trimming at V came to 5 bases and at J to 9 bases, leaving 11 bases not matched to a gene. The CDR3 length is 14 residues. The germline V gene encodes CDR1 DFQATT and CDR2 SNEGSKA (reference sequence). The CDR3 spells CSAGHGLAGRLQYF. DNA for the CDR3: TGCAGTGCTGGACACGGACTAGCGGGAAGGTTGCAGTACTTC.